These T cell receptor beta chains were read from a single sample in a study of T cells in localized non-small cell lung cancer. Generated by immunoSEQ multiplex PCR, the TCRdb table keeps only in-frame clones and is missing some. The sample lists roughly 48,000 clones, less than 85% occurring once. The specimen comprised PBMCs, sampled before any cancer treatment. The receptors were sampled from a woman aged 35-75 years with stage II lung adenocarcinoma. Each CDR3 is given with its conserved first and last residue. A D gene is named only where the DNA matches it firmly. Rows give clone size only sometimes, using once, few, many, or a class for an expanded clone.

TRBV29-1,TRBJ2-3,.,once,TGCAGCTATACTCAGGGGCCAGATACGCAGTATTTT,CSYTQGPDTQYF
TRBV6-5,TRBJ1-2,TRBD1,.,TGTGCCAGCCTTTCCCCCTCTGGACAGGGGGGTGGCTACACCTTC,CASLSPSGQGGGYTF
TRBV4-1,TRBJ2-1,.,.,TGCGCCAGCAGCCAGGAGTCCGAATACAATGAGCAGTTCTTC,CASSQESEYNEQFF
TRBV27,TRBJ2-2,.,.,TGTGCCAGCAGTTTACTTTTAGACGGACTGACCGGGGAGCTGTTTTTT,CASSLLLDGLTGELFF
TRBV5-8,TRBJ1-2,.,.,TGTGCCAGCAGCCGTTACCCGGGGCCCGGCTATGGCTACACCTTC,CASSRYPGPGYGYTF
TRBV18,TRBJ1-5,.,.,TGTGCCAGCTCACCGGGACACAGCAATCAGCCCCAGCATTTT,CASSPGHSNQPQHF
TRBV27,TRBJ2-5,.,.,TGTGCCAGCAGTTTACACGGGGCTTCTAAGACCCAGTACTTC,CASSLHGASKTQYF
TRBV7-9,TRBJ2-5,.,.,TGTGCCAGCAGCGCGACTAGTATTAAAGAGACCCAGTACTTC,CASSATSIKETQYF
TRBV19,TRBJ2-1,TRBD1,few,TGTGCCAGTAGTTCCGGGACAGGGGGGTACAATGAGCAGTTCTTC,CASSSGTGGYNEQFF
TRBV7-3,TRBJ1-1,.,.,TGTGCCAGCAGCTCTACGGGGTTCGACACTGAAGCTTTCTTT,CASSSTGFDTEAFF
TRBV30,TRBJ1-2,TRBD1,.,TGTGCCTGGAGCGGACAGGGACGGACCTATGGCTACACCTTC,CAWSGQGRTYGYTF
TRBV10-3,TRBJ2-2,.,.,TGTGCCATCTCCCCTCCTGGGGGCGACACTAACACCGGGGAGCTGTTTTTT,CAISPPGGDTNTGELFF
TRBV29-1,TRBJ2-7,TRBD1,.,TGCAGCGTTGAAGGAGGGGACAGGGGAAGCTCCTACGAGCAGTACTTC,CSVEGGDRGSSYEQYF
TRBV29-1,TRBJ1-1,TRBD1,.,TGCAGCGTTGGACAGGGGGCGAGGATGGGCACTGAAGCTTTCTTT,CSVGQGARMGTEAFF
TRBV5-6,TRBJ1-4,.,.,TGTGCCAGCAGCTCTATAACCGGGACCGCTGCGGAAAAACTGTTTTTT,CASSSITGTAAEKLFF
TRBV19,TRBJ1-3,.,.,TGTGCCAGTAGTATGACAGACCAAACTGGAAACACCATATATTTT,CASSMTDQTGNTIYF
TRBV7-2,TRBJ1-2,.,.,TGTGCCAGCAGCTTAGCGGGTTCCCCGCGGGGCTACACCTTC,CASSLAGSPRGYTF
TRBV29-1,TRBJ1-2,TRBD1,.,TGCAGCTCCTACGGACAGGACGACGGCTACACCTTC,CSSYGQDDGYTF
TRBV19,TRBJ1-2,.,.,TGTGCCAGTAGTATAGGATGGTCAGGGCGCGGCTACACCTTC,CASSIGWSGRGYTF
TRBV7-9,TRBJ1-1,.,.,TGTGCCAGCAGCCCCCGGGACACTGAAGCTTTCTTT,CASSPRDTEAFF
TRBV6-5,TRBJ1-2,.,.,TGTGCCAGCAGCCTTGCCCCTGAGGTCAGGGTCTACACCTTC,CASSLAPEVRVYTF
TRBV27,TRBJ2-5,TRBD2,.,TGTGCCAGCAGTCCCGCGGGGGAGGGGCAAGAGACCCAGTACTTC,CASSPAGEGQETQYF
TRBV7-9,TRBJ1-4,.,.,TGTGCCAGCAGCCTACTTCCAACTAATGAAAAACTGTTTTTT,CASSLLPTNEKLFF
TRBV7-3,TRBJ2-5,.,once,TGTGCCAGCAACCGCCAAGAGACCCAGTACTTC,CASNRQETQYF
TRBV28,TRBJ1-4,.,.,TGTGCCAGCAGTCCCTCTTCGGGGGCCAATGAAAAACTGTTTTTT,CASSPSSGANEKLFF
TRBV5-4,TRBJ2-7,TRBD1,.,TGTGCCAGCAGCTTAGCAGGGACAGGGTTAACCTACGAGCAGTACTTC,CASSLAGTGLTYEQYF
TRBV15,TRBJ1-1,TRBD1,.,TGTGCCACCAGCAGAGGACGAGGGTACAGGGGCATGAACACTGAAGCTTTCTTT,CATSRGRGYRGMNTEAFF
TRBV30,TRBJ1-5,.,.,TGTGCCTGGAGTTCGTCAGCGCAGCGGCCCCAGCATTTT,CAWSSSAQRPQHF
TRBV5-6,TRBJ1-1,.,once,TGTGCCAGCAGCTTGAACGTAGGCACTGAAGCTTTCTTT,CASSLNVGTEAFF
TRBV5-1,TRBJ2-1,.,.,TGCGCCAGCGGATTCCACAGCAATGAGCAGTTCTTC,CASGFHSNEQFF
TRBV30,TRBJ1-2,.,.,TGTGCCTGGAGTGTCATCAGGGGTGTAGATGGCTACACCTTC,CAWSVIRGVDGYTF
TRBV5-4,TRBJ2-7,.,.,TGTGCCAGCAGCGATCCACGACAGACCTACGAGCAGTACTTC,CASSDPRQTYEQYF
TRBV19,TRBJ1-1,.,once,TGTGCCAGTAGTATCGTACAGGGTCTTAGTACCACTGAAGCTTTCTTT,CASSIVQGLSTTEAFF
TRBV2,TRBJ1-1,.,.,TGTGCCAGCAGTACGGACGGGAACACTGAAGCTTTCTTT,CASSTDGNTEAFF
TRBV19,TRBJ1-1,.,.,TGTGCCAGTAGTAAGGGGACCACAGGGCGCACTGAAGCTTTCTTT,CASSKGTTGRTEAFF
TRBV9,TRBJ1-2,.,.,TGTGCCAGCAGCGCCTCAGGAGTCTCTGGCTACACCTTC,CASSASGVSGYTF
TRBV9,TRBJ1-4,.,medium-sized,TGTGCCAGCAGCTCCCGGCCTTTTTCCCCGATCGAAAAACTGTTTTTT,CASSSRPFSPIEKLFF